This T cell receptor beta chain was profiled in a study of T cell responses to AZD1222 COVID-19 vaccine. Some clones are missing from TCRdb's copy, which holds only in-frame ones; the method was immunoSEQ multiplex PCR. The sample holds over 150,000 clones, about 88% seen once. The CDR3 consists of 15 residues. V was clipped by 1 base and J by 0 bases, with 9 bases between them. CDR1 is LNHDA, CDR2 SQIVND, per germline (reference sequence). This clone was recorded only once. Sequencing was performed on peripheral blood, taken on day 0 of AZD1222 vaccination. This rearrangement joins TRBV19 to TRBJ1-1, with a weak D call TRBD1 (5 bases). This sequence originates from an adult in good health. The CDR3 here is CASSIVKGMNTEAFF. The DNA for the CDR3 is TGTGCCAGTAGTATAGTAAAGGGGATGAACACTGAAGCTTTCTTT.